The 15 T cell receptor beta chains below were found in one sample sequenced in a study of blood T cell repertoires in COVID-19. Only in-frame clones appear in the TCRdb table, and some are missing; sequencing was by immunoSEQ multiplex PCR. The table includes around 110,000 clones, approximately 84% detected once. The sequencing input was peripheral blood. The source is a man in his 70s with active or convalescent COVID-19.

The chain combines TRBV7-2 with TRBJ2-3; the D gene is possibly TRBD2 (6 bases). The CDR3 has 15 residues. Trimming stripped 1 base from V and 6 bases from J, with 14 bases between. Germline V lookup: CDR1 SGHTA, CDR2 FQGNSA. The CDR3 region has the DNA TGTGCCAGCAGCTTAGGCGGGCCTGGGGGGGATACGCAGTATTTT. Its protein is CASSLGGPGGDTQYF.

This chain connects TRBV2 to TRBJ1-5; a possible D gene is TRBD1 (6 bases). The V end lost 6 bases, the J end lost 2 bases, and 14 bases lay between the germline ends. This CDR3 is built from 15 residues. Germline CDR1 reads SNHLY; CDR2 reads FYNNEI. This CDR3 reads CASRDTGYGNQPQHF. For the CDR3, the DNA is TGTGCCAGCAGAGATACAGGGTACGGCAATCAGCCCCAGCATTTT.

The V and J genes are TRBV28 and TRBJ1-5; D is ambiguous. Germline assignment: CDR1 MDHEN and CDR2 SYDVKM. This CDR3 comprises 13 residues. Trimming pared 9 bases from V and 0 bases from J, leaving 9 bases between. CDR3 nucleotides: TGTGCCAGTAGAGCATATAGCAATCAGCCCCAGCATTTT. It translates to CASRAYSNQPQHF.

A note on this clone: One junction end disagrees with the germline gene, perhaps due to a read error. J is TRBJ1-2 and V is TRBV19; D is possibly TRBD1 (6 bases). CDR3 length: 9 amino acids. Germline V CDR1 and CDR2: LNHDA, SQIVND (reference sequence). CDR3 nucleotides: TGTGCCAGTAGCGAACAGGGTTTTTTC. Its protein product is CASSEQGFF.

The V and J genes are TRBV3-1 (or the pseudogene TRBV3-2) and TRBJ1-5; D unresolved. The CDR3 is 14 residues long. Germline-derived CDR1 and CDR2 are LGHDT and YNNKEL (reference sequence). Trimming took off 1 base at V and 4 bases at J, with 8 bases between the two ends. Here the CDR3 reads CASSQGEGNQPQHF. The CDR3 DNA sequence: TGTGCCAGCAGCCAAGGAGAGGGAAATCAGCCCCAGCATTTT.

CDR3 nucleotides: TGCGCCAGCAGCCCAAGGGGGCTCTTCCAGACCCAGTACTTC. Translation: CASSPRGLFQTQYF. The chain joins TRBV5-1 to TRBJ2-5, with TRBD1 matching over 7 bases. The CDR3 is 14 amino acids. Germline-derived CDR1 and CDR2 are SGHRS and YFSETQ. Losses at the gene ends were 4 bases for V and 6 bases for J; bases not matched to a gene: 9.

For the CDR3, the DNA is TGTGCCAGTAGGGGGCAGGGGGCGACCGGGGAGCTGTTTTTT. Translated: CASRGQGATGELFF. The genes are TRBV19 and TRBJ2-2; 8 nucleotides agree with TRBD1. This CDR3 comprises 14 residues. The V segment lost 6 bases and the J segment 5 bases; nucleotides outside the gene matches: 5. Germline CDR1 and CDR2: LNHDA and SQIVND (reference sequence).

This clone has at least ten counts. The chain combines TRBV29-1 with TRBJ1-5; 7 nucleotides agree with TRBD1. The length of the CDR3 is 12 residues. Germline V gene sequence: CDR1 SQVTM, CDR2 ANQGSEA. J was trimmed by 5 bases and V by 7 bases; bases with no gene match: 5. CDR3 DNA: TGCAGCGCTGGGACAGATTATCAGCCCCAGCATTTT. Protein product: CSAGTDYQPQHF.

This clone was detected only once. The chain combines TRBV7-2 with TRBJ1-1, with 7 bases lining up with TRBD1. V trimming: 6 bases; J trimming: 7 bases; junction bases outside the gene matches: 11. This CDR3 region has 14 residues. The germline gives CDR1 SGHTA, CDR2 FQGNSA. The DNA for the CDR3 is TGTGCCAGCAGGTACCGGGACAGAAGAAATGAAGCTTTCTTT. Protein product: CASRYRDRRNEAFF.

The chain combines TRBV28 with TRBJ2-2; 7 bases agree with TRBD1. V was pared by 6 bases and J by 3 bases, with 4 bases of the junction left unmatched. Germline CDR1 and CDR2: MDHEN and SYDVKM. The CDR3 has 14 residues. CDR3: CASRGQTYTGELFF. CDR3 nucleotides: TGTGCCAGCAGGGGACAGACATACACCGGGGAGCTGTTTTTT.

V and J are TRBV19 and TRBJ1-2; TRBD1 might be the D (6 bases). This CDR3 has 12 amino acids. CDR1 LNHDA and CDR2 SQIVND come from the germline V gene (reference sequence). V was trimmed by 5 bases and J by 13 bases, leaving 17 bases between them. The CDR3 DNA follows: TGTGCCAGTAGTCTGGGGGCTAGCCGGCCCACCTTC. Translating gives CASSLGASRPTF.

The gene calls are TRBV19 and TRBJ2-3, with D possibly TRBD2 on 6 matching bases. The V gene lost 3 bases and the J gene lost 0 bases, with 13 bases spanning the gap. Germline CDR1 is LNHDA and CDR2 is SQIVND (reference sequence). This CDR3 has 16 residues. The CDR3 DNA follows: TGTGCCAGTAGTATCGGGCTAGCGCGGAGCACAGATACGCAGTATTTT. It codes for CASSIGLARSTDTQYF.

This clone occurred a few times. The rearrangement joins TRBV6-6 to TRBJ1-2, with a weak D call TRBD1 (6 bases). This CDR3 contains 14 residues. Per germline, CDR1 MNHNY and CDR2 SVGAGI (reference sequence). V was shortened by 7 bases and J by 3 bases, with 15 bases between the two germline ends. CDR3 coding DNA: TGTGCCAGCATTGAGGGGGGGCGCGACTATGGCTACACCTTC. This encodes CASIEGGRDYGYTF.

V is TRBV29-1 and J is TRBJ1-2; 10 bases are shared with TRBD1. The trim removed 7 bases at V and 5 bases at J, leaving 4 bases unmatched. This CDR3 region has 12 residues. Germline CDR1 is SQVTM and CDR2 is ANQGSEA. The DNA of the CDR3 is TGCAGCGCATCGGGACAGGGGTATGGCTACACCTTC. It is translated as CSASGQGYGYTF.

The rearrangement links TRBV20-1 to TRBJ1-4; D unclear. This CDR3 has 11 residues. Germline V CDR1 and CDR2: DFQATT, SNEGSKA (reference sequence). Trimming pared 3 bases from V and 7 bases from J, leaving 6 bases between. The CDR3, as DNA: TGCAGTGCTAGGACGGGTGAAAAACTGTTTTTT. Its protein is CSARTGEKLFF.